Following are 25 T cell receptor beta chains from one sample sequenced in a study of T cell responses to AZD1222 COVID-19 vaccine. TCRdb's copy holds only in-frame clones and misses some; the assay was immunoSEQ multiplex PCR. The profile shows about 120,000 clones, 75% to 90% of them singletons. The starting material was peripheral blood, obtained on day 0 of AZD1222 vaccination. These receptors were obtained from an adult in good health.

The chain is built from TRBV18 and TRBJ1-2, with D unclear. CDR1 KGHSH and CDR2 LQKENI come from the germline V gene. The V gene lost 3 bases and the J gene lost 2 bases, with 16 bases spanning the gap. This CDR3 has 16 residues. CDR3 in amino acids: CASSPLTPEVNYGYTF. CDR3 sequence (DNA): TGTGCCAGCTCACCCCTTACTCCCGAGGTGAACTATGGCTACACCTTC.

The chain joins TRBV13 to TRBJ2-1; tentative D call: TRBD2 (6 bases). The V and J ends lost 6 bases and 0 bases respectively, with 12 bases between them. This CDR3 region has 15 residues. The germline V gene has CDR1 PRHDT and CDR2 FYEKMQ (reference sequence). The CDR3 nucleotides are TGTGCCAGCAGTCAAAGCGGGTTCTCCTACAATGAGCAGTTCTTC. Its translation: CASSQSGFSYNEQFF.

A note on this clone: Distinct nucleotide sequences in the sample also encode this CDR3. The V and J genes are TRBV9 and TRBJ1-5, with D hard to call. Germline V gene data show CDR1 as SGDLS and CDR2 as YYNGEE. Trimming stripped 0 bases from V and 0 bases from J, with 4 bases between. The CDR3 covers 14 residues. The chain's CDR3 is CASSVGGSNQPQHF. The CDR3 nucleotides are TGTGCCAGCAGCGTAGGAGGTAGCAATCAGCCCCAGCATTTT.

This clone was seen more than once but under ten times. The rearrangement links TRBV5-1 to TRBJ2-5; perhaps TRBD1 as D (6 bases). Trimming shortened V by 5 bases and J by 2 bases, and 13 bases separated the two germline ends. The CDR3 sequence is 14 residues long. The germline CDR1 and CDR2 sequences are SGHRS and YFSETQ. The CDR3, as DNA: TGCGCCAGCAGTTACGGGACACCTCAAGAGACCCAGTACTTC. This gives the protein CASSYGTPQETQYF.

CDR3 sequence reads: CASSQGDRQFYGYTF. The CDR3 coding sequence is TGCGCCAGCAGCCAAGGGGACAGACAGTTTTATGGCTACACCTTC. The V and J genes are TRBV4-1 and TRBJ1-2, with TRBD1 matching 7 bases. The CDR3 extends over 15 amino acids. V was clipped by 1 base and J by 5 bases; unmatched bases: 7. CDR1 is MGHRA and CDR2 is YSYEKL in the germline V gene.

The rearrangement links TRBV27 to TRBJ2-5, with a weak D call TRBD2 (6 bases). This CDR3 is built from 13 residues. CDR1 is MNHEY and CDR2 is SMNVEV in the germline V gene (reference sequence). Trimming took 6 bases from V and 4 from J, leaving 12 bases between them. The CDR3 sequence: CASSLTSPETQYF. As DNA, the CDR3 is TGTGCCAGCAGCCTGACTAGTCCAGAGACCCAGTACTTC.

The sample holds a few counts of this clone. The rearrangement joins TRBV2 to TRBJ2-7; D is possibly TRBD1 (5 bases). Germline values: CDR1 SNHLY, CDR2 FYNNEI. This CDR3 contains 11 residues. Trimming left V 7 bases short and J 5 bases short, with 9 bases between. This CDR3 reads CASTGYNEQYF. CDR3 in DNA: TGTGCCAGCACAGGGTACAACGAGCAGTACTTC.

This chain uses TRBV11-3 with TRBJ1-2, with D unresolved. The germline V gene has CDR1 SGHNT and CDR2 YENEEA. Trimming pared 1 base from V and 2 bases from J, leaving 5 bases between. This CDR3 contains 13 residues. This CDR3 is CASSLGRNYGYTF. The CDR3 DNA sequence: TGTGCCAGCAGCTTAGGCCGGAACTATGGCTACACCTTC.

The rearrangement joins TRBV4-2 to TRBJ1-2; possibly TRBD1 for D (6 bases). Trimming took 3 bases from V and 0 from J, leaving 11 bases between them. Germline V lookup: CDR1 LGHNA, CDR2 YNFKEQ. The CDR3 runs to 15 residues. CDR3 sequence (DNA): TGTGCCAGCAGCCAGGAGGGGGTAGCTAACTATGGCTACACCTTC. The encoded protein is CASSQEGVANYGYTF.

This clone was picked up one time. J is TRBJ1-5 and V is TRBV7-2; 7 bases fit TRBD1. There are 16 residues in the CDR3. V lost 4 bases and J lost 2; bases outside the gene matches: 8. Looked up from germline, CDR1 is SGHTA and CDR2 is FQGNSA. The CDR3 coding sequence is TGTGCCAGCAGCTCTCCGGACAGGAAGGGCAATCAGCCCCAGCATTTT. Residues: CASSSPDRKGNQPQHF.

As DNA, the CDR3 is TGTGCCAGCCTCACGGGGACTGTCGAGCAGTACTTC. This codes for CASLTGTVEQYF. V usage is TRBV6-5 and J usage is TRBJ2-7; maybe TRBD2 (6 bases). Germline CDR1 is MNHEY and CDR2 is SVGAGI. V lost 8 bases to trimming and J lost 6 bases, with 14 bases between them. The CDR3 covers 12 residues.

V is TRBV7-9 and J is TRBJ2-2, with TRBD1 matching over 9 bases. The V and J ends lost 7 bases and 0 bases, in that order; junction bases with no gene match: 15. The CDR3 contains 19 residues. CDR1 is SEHNR, CDR2 FQNEAQ, per germline (reference sequence). The CDR3 region has the DNA TGTGCCAGCAACCACCGGGACAGGGTCCCCCTTACGAACACCGGGGAGCTGTTTTTT. Amino acids: CASNHRDRVPLTNTGELFF.

The rearrangement uses TRBV14 and TRBJ1-2; D might be TRBD1 (6 bases). Between the trimmed V and J ends, which lost 0 bases and 7 bases, there was a span of 15 bases. CDR1 is SGHDN and CDR2 is FVKESK in the germline V gene. CDR3 size: 15 residues. In DNA form, the CDR3 reads TGTGCCAGCAGCCAAGATCTCGCAGGGGACGTTGGCTACACCTTC. Translating gives CASSQDLAGDVGYTF.

The chain has TRBV19 and TRBJ2-7; the D gene is possibly TRBD1 (6 bases). The ends were cut back, 6 bases at V and 0 bases at J, with 9 bases in the middle. Germline values: CDR1 LNHDA, CDR2 SQIVND (reference sequence). The CDR3 loop spans 13 amino acids. The CDR3 spells CASRRTASYEQYF. In nucleotides, the CDR3 is TGTGCCAGTAGGAGGACAGCCTCCTACGAGCAGTACTTC.

This chain links TRBV11-2 with TRBJ1-1, with TRBD1 as a possible D gene (5 bases). The CDR3 totals 15 residues. Germline CDR1 is SGHAT and CDR2 is FQNNGV. The V gene lost 2 bases and the J gene lost 5 bases, with 15 bases spanning the gap. The CDR3 sequence is CASSLPRDQETEAFF. In DNA form, the CDR3 reads TGTGCCAGCAGCTTACCCCGGGACCAAGAGACTGAAGCTTTCTTT.

J is TRBJ2-1 and V is TRBV6-4; 8 positions match TRBD2. This CDR3 contains 15 residues. J was trimmed by 7 bases and V by 0 bases; bases with no gene match: 5. Looked up from germline, CDR1 is MRHNA and CDR2 is SNTAGT. The DNA of the CDR3 is TGTGCCAGCAGTGACTCTAGCGGGGATCGAAATGAGCAGTTCTTC. Residues: CASSDSSGDRNEQFF.

V and J are TRBV10-1 and TRBJ2-1; 12 bases agree with TRBD1. Germline trimming cut 9 bases from V and 7 bases from J; bases unmatched to any gene: 7. Germline values: CDR1 WNHNN, CDR2 SYGVQD (reference sequence). The CDR3 runs 14 residues. CDR3 nucleotides: TGCGCCAGTCAGGGGACAGGGGGCTTGAATGAGCAGTTCTTC. Amino acid sequence: CASQGTGGLNEQFF.

The gene calls are TRBV6-2 or TRBV6-3 and TRBJ1-5; unclear D gene. The CDR3 loop spans 13 amino acids. Trimming shortened V by 5 bases and J by 5 bases, and 10 bases separated the two germline ends. Germline lookup yields CDR1 MNHEY and CDR2 SVGEGT. The CDR3 sequence: CASSPPGDQPQHF. The CDR3 DNA follows: TGTGCCAGCAGTCCGCCGGGCGATCAGCCCCAGCATTTT.

The chain couples TRBV6-5 to TRBJ1-1, with TRBD1 identical over 7 bases. Germline CDR1 MNHEY, CDR2 SVGAGI. The J segment lost 4 bases and the V segment lost 0 bases, leaving 8 bases of the junction unmatched. The CDR3 has 16 amino acids. The CDR3 sequence is CASSYSPGAGGTEAFF. CDR3 nucleotide sequence: TGTGCCAGCAGTTACTCTCCGGGGGCAGGGGGCACTGAAGCTTTCTTT.

The chain couples TRBV27 to TRBJ2-7; TRBD1 might be the D (5 bases). The CDR3 loop spans 13 amino acids. The V gene lost 3 bases and the J gene lost 2 bases, with 8 bases spanning the gap. Per germline, CDR1 MNHEY and CDR2 SMNVEV (reference sequence). CDR3 loop: CASSFQGPYEQYF. The CDR3 DNA reads TGTGCCAGCAGTTTCCAGGGTCCCTACGAGCAGTACTTC.

This clone has just a few counts. The chain links TRBV5-4 to TRBJ2-5; no definite D call. There are 14 residues in the CDR3. The germline V gene has CDR1 SGHNT and CDR2 YYREEE (reference sequence). V lost 3 bases, J lost 4 bases, and 13 bases lay in between. The CDR3 DNA sequence: TGTGCCAGCAGCTCCCACAGAGACCGAGAGACCCAGTACTTC. Translation gives CASSSHRDRETQYF.

This clone was seen only a few times. The chain links TRBV4-1 to TRBJ1-5, with D possibly being TRBD1 (5 bases). The CDR3 spans 15 residues. Germline V CDR1 and CDR2: MGHRA, YSYEKL. V lost 0 bases to trimming and J lost 3 bases, with 9 bases between them. The CDR3 region has the DNA TGCGCCAGCAGCCAAGATTCAGGGTACAATCAGCCCCAGCATTTT. Translating it yields CASSQDSGYNQPQHF.

This clone was seen more than once but under ten times. The V gene is TRBV6-2 or TRBV6-3, the J gene TRBJ2-1, with 9 positions matching TRBD2. V lost 3 bases to trimming and J lost 0 bases; unmatched junction nucleotides: 0. This CDR3 is 15 amino acids long. Germline V gene sequence: CDR1 MNHEY, CDR2 SVGEGT. The CDR3, as DNA: TGTGCCAGCAGTTATAGCGGGAGCTCCTACAATGAGCAGTTCTTC. Translating gives CASSYSGSSYNEQFF.

The rearrangement uses TRBV5-4 and TRBJ2-1; D may correspond to TRBD1 or TRBD2 (6 bases each). The CDR3 runs 15 residues. The germline V gene encodes CDR1 SGHNT and CDR2 YYREEE (reference sequence). The germline V and J ends were trimmed by 4 bases and 7 bases, with 18 bases remaining between them. The CDR3 loop is CASSPGGQILNEQFF. CDR3 nucleotide sequence: TGTGCCAGCAGCCCCGGGGGCCAGATCTTGAATGAGCAGTTCTTC.

The chain joins TRBV4-3 to TRBJ2-2; TRBD2 aligns across 15 bases. The V segment lost 5 bases and the J segment 7 bases; nucleotides outside the gene matches: 8. This CDR3 region has 17 residues. CDR1 is LGHNA and CDR2 is YSLEER in the germline V gene. The CDR3, as DNA: TGCGCCAGCAGCGGGAGGACTAGCGGGAGGGCCGACGGGGAGCTGTTTTTT. Its translation: CASSGRTSGRADGELFF.